These 4 T cell receptor beta chains were sequenced from one sample in a study of CD4 and CD8 cells across lung adenocarcinoma regions. In TCRdb, the PCR reads were re-called with MiXCR into one record per CDR3 protein. Of approximately 24,000 distinct CDR3 sequences detected, approximately 50% appear once; the ten largest clones hold 45% to 60%. Sequences were obtained from CD8+ T cells from the center of a lung tumor. The receptor source for this set is a male donor with lung adenocarcinoma. The CD4 and CD8 labels of this study may be unreliable.

The V call is TRBV7-2, the J call TRBJ2-3; 8 bases fit TRBD2. Germline loops: CDR1 SGHTA, CDR2 FQGNSA. The ends lost 4 bases at V and 1 base at J; junction bases unmatched: 4. The CDR3 runs to 15 residues. The CDR3 region is CASSSWTSRTDTQYF. The DNA of the CDR3 is TGTGCCAGCAGCTCTTGGACTAGCCGCACAGATACGCAGTATTTT.

This clonotype was found once. One end of the junction varies from germline; a read error may be responsible. The chain couples TRBV25-1 to TRBJ2-5; 9 bases fit TRBD1. CDR1 and CDR2 from the germline V gene are MGHDK and SYGVNS. This CDR3 contains 16 residues. CDR3 in amino acids: CASSALPGQGQETQLF. The CDR3 DNA is TGTGCCAGCAGTGCTCTCCCGGGACAGGGCCAAGAGACCCAACTTTTC.

Turning to this clonotype: A read error may account for a junction end that differs from germline. The chain links TRBV7-2 to TRBJ2-3; the D gene could be TRBD1 or TRBD2 (6 bases each). The end of the DNA aligns better with TRBJ2-4, so the J call may be wrong. Per the germline V gene, CDR1 is SGHTA and CDR2 is FQGNSA. The CDR3 sequence is 15 residues long. CDR3 coding DNA: TGTGCCAGCAGCTTATGGGGGGACACCAAAAACACTCAGTACTTC. This gives the protein CASSLWGDTKNTQYF.

For this clonotype: One junction end disagrees with the germline gene, perhaps due to a read error. The chain carries TRBV7-6 and TRBJ2-7, with D maybe TRBD2 (5 bases). Per the germline V gene, CDR1 is SGHVS and CDR2 is FNYEAQ. The CDR3 consists of 14 residues. The CDR3 nucleotides read TGTGCCAGCAGCCTAGCTGCGGGCTCCTACGAGCAGTACTTC. This codes for CASSLAAGSYEQYF.